This passage covers 16 T cell receptor beta chains from one sample sequenced in a study of glioma-infiltrating T cells. Using RNA template, CDR3s of TCR alpha and beta were amplified with iRepertoire arm-PCR. TCRdb fed the multiplex PCR reads into MiXCR, producing one record per CDR3 protein. The table lists around 100,000 distinct CDR3 sequences, about 30% of them singletons, with 44% in the top ten. The sequencing sample was made of glioma tissue, nonneoplastic brain tissue, or PBMCs (not recorded which). These receptors originate from a human donor with low-grade glioma or glioblastoma, undergoing nonglioma brain surgery, or in good health (not recorded which).

The count of this clonotype is one. The chain combines TRBV29-1 with TRBJ2-3, with D possibly called TRBD1 or TRBD2 (5 bases each). Deletions cut 3 bases from V and 3 bases from J, with 10 bases between. Germline-derived CDR1 and CDR2 are SQVTM and ANQGSEA. The CDR3 has 13 residues. CDR3 protein: CSVDGTETDTQYF. In DNA form, the CDR3 reads TGCAGCGTTGATGGGACGGAGACAGATACGCAGTATTTT.

The sample holds a few counts of this clonotype. The chain recombines TRBV11-3 with TRBJ2-3; D is perhaps TRBD1 (6 bases). Germline assignment: CDR1 SGHNT and CDR2 YENEEA. V was clipped by 5 bases and J by 2 bases, with 20 bases between them. CDR3 length: 17 amino acids. CDR3 protein: CASSPPGAQRHTDTQYF. The CDR3 region has the DNA TGTGCCAGCAGCCCTCCAGGGGCCCAACGACACACAGATACGCAGTATTTT.

This clonotype was detected only once. V and J are TRBV15 and TRBJ2-2, with 7 bases lining up with TRBD1. The CDR3 is 15 amino acids. CDR1 is LNHNV and CDR2 is YYDKDF in the germline V gene (reference sequence). The V segment lost 7 bases and the J segment 5 bases; nucleotides outside the gene matches: 10. The CDR3 protein is CATTKLPGQTGELFF. The DNA of the CDR3 is TGTGCCACCACCAAATTACCGGGACAGACCGGGGAGCTGTTTTTT.

This clonotype was seen a handful of times. The chain joins TRBV19 to TRBJ2-7; 10 bases are a match to TRBD1. CDR3 length equals 15 residues. J was trimmed by 3 bases and V by 3 bases; bases with no gene match: 5. The germline V gene has CDR1 LNHDA and CDR2 SQIVND (reference sequence). CDR3 amino acids: CASSIPDRGGYEQYF. CDR3 sequence (DNA): TGTGCCAGTAGTATCCCGGACAGGGGGGGCTACGAGCAGTACTTC.

This clonotype turned up a few times. The chain couples TRBV27 to TRBJ2-6; 9 bases are a match to TRBD1. J lost 2 bases, V lost 6 bases, and 8 bases had no gene match. Germline CDR1 is MNHEY and CDR2 is SMNVEV (reference sequence). The CDR3 runs to 17 residues. As DNA, the CDR3 is TGTGCCAGCAGCGGACAGGGGTTAACTGCTGGGGCCAACGTCCTGACTTTC. It is translated as CASSGQGLTAGANVLTF.

In regard to this clonotype: At one of its ends the junction is not consistent with the germline gene, which may arise from a read error. V usage is TRBV14 and J usage is TRBJ2-1, with TRBD2 matching over 7 bases. The CDR3 spans 15 residues. The germline CDR1 and CDR2 sequences are SGHDN and FVKESK. This CDR3 reads CASRDGGGAYNGQFF. The CDR3 DNA is TGTGCCAGCAGAGATGGCGGGGGAGCTTACAATGGGCAGTTCTTC.

This clonotype came up many times. The genes are TRBV7-2 and TRBJ1-2; D perhaps matches TRBD1 (5 bases). Trimming shortened V by 8 bases and J by 4 bases, and 17 bases separated the two germline ends. Germline V CDR1 and CDR2: SGHTA, FQGNSA. The CDR3 runs 14 residues. CDR3 residues: CASLPPGTIYGYTF. The DNA for the CDR3 is TGTGCCAGCTTGCCTCCCGGGACCATCTATGGCTACACCTTC.

Remarks on this clonotype: Since a much larger clone is just one base distant, this may be a read error. This chain joins TRBV6-6 and TRBJ2-7; the D is unclear. Deletions cut 5 bases from V and 3 bases from J, with 5 bases between. Per germline, CDR1 MNHNY and CDR2 SVGAGI (reference sequence). The CDR3 extends over 11 amino acids. DNA for the CDR3: TGTGCCAGCAGTAAGGGCTACGAGCAGTACTTC. Amino acids: CASSKGYEQYF.

Regarding this clonotype: A read error may be the cause here, since a much bigger clone is one base away. The chain joins TRBV28 to TRBJ2-7, with D perhaps matching TRBD1 (7 bases). Germline assignment: CDR1 MDHEN and CDR2 SYDVKM. V shed 4 bases and J shed 2 bases, with 33 bases lying between them. This CDR3 has 21 residues. In nucleotides, the CDR3 is TGTGCCAGCAGTTGGGCTGTCCTTAGGGGGCGCGGGGACCCTCAGCCCTACGAGCAGTACTTC. This sequence encodes CASSWAVLRGRGDPQPYEQYF.

The chain recombines TRBV5-4 with TRBJ2-3; 10 bases align to TRBD2. The germline V gene encodes CDR1 SGHNT and CDR2 YYREEE (reference sequence). J was trimmed by 2 bases and V by 1 base; bases with no gene match: 4. CDR3 length equals 16 residues. The CDR3 loop is CASSLFLAGATDTQYF. The CDR3 DNA reads as TGTGCCAGCAGCTTGTTTCTAGCGGGGGCCACAGATACGCAGTATTTT.

This clonotype was counted ten times or more. The CDR3 protein is CASSQDLFSNQPQHF. CDR3 coding DNA: TGTGCCAGCAGCCAAGATCTTTTCAGCAATCAGCCCCAGCATTTT. The V call is TRBV3-1, the J call TRBJ1-5, with no clear D. CDR3 length: 15 residues. Germline loops: CDR1 LGHDT, CDR2 YNNKEL (reference sequence). V was trimmed by 0 bases and J by 1 base, leaving 7 bases between them. The full variable domain, its missing parts supplied by reference TRBV3-1 and TRBJ1-5, is DTAVSQTPKYLVTQMGNDKSIKCEQNLGHDTMYWYKQDSKKFLKIMFSYNNKELIINETVPNRFSPKSPDKAHLNLHINSLELGDSAVYFCASSQDLFSNQPQHFGDGTRLSIL.

As concerns this clonotype: Because the CDR3 is missing its conserved closing phenylalanine or tryptophan, this is likely a read error. The chain combines TRBV4-2 with TRBJ1-2; unclear D gene. V lost 0 bases, J lost 2 bases, and 16 bases lay in between. Germline CDR1 and CDR2: LGHNA and YNFKEQ. This CDR3 region has 17 residues. CDR3 loop: CASSQDFIGNSNYGYTL. Written as DNA, the CDR3 is TGTGCCAGCAGCCAAGATTTTATTGGCAACTCCAACTATGGCTACACCCTC.

The V gene is TRBV3-1, the J gene TRBJ2-3; 9 bases align to TRBD2. The CDR3 covers 18 residues. Trimming at V came to 0 bases and at J to 2 bases, leaving 9 bases not matched to a gene. In germline, CDR1 is LGHDT, CDR2 YNNKEL (reference sequence). CDR3 nucleotides: TGTGCCAGCAGCCAAGAGACGGGCGGGAGGGCGTACACAGATACGCAGTATTTT. Its protein product is CASSQETGGRAYTDTQYF.

The sample holds a few counts of this clonotype. J is TRBJ1-3 and V is TRBV12-5, with D possibly matching TRBD1 (5 bases). Germline CDR1 is LGHNT and CDR2 is FRNRAP. Trimming left V 11 bases short and J 0 bases short, with 17 bases between. This CDR3 spans 15 amino acids. The CDR3 reads CAGPFGGGSGNTIYF. CDR3 sequence (DNA): TGTGCTGGTCCGTTCGGGGGAGGCTCTGGAAACACCATATATTTT. Full variable domain (remainder filled in from reference TRBV12-5 and TRBJ1-3): DARVTQTPRHKVTEMGQEVTMRCQPILGHNTVFWYRQTMMQGLELLAYFRNRAPLDDSGMPKDRFSAEMPDATLATLKIQPSEPRDSAVYFCAGPFGGGSGNTIYFGEGSWLTVV.

A word on this clonotype: This may come from a read error, since a much larger clone is one base off. The chain carries TRBV20-1 and TRBJ1-2; D is unresolved. Germline lookup yields CDR1 DFQATT and CDR2 SNEGSKA (reference sequence). The CDR3 totals 13 residues. V dropped 0 bases and J dropped 4 bases, with 9 bases sitting between them. The CDR3 region is CSARDEGTYGYTF. The DNA for the CDR3 is TGCAGTGCTAGAGATGAGGGAACCTATGGCTACACCTTC.

This clonotype was seen only once. Since a much larger clone is just one base distant, this may be a read error. J is TRBJ2-3 and V is TRBV3-1; no reliable D call. TRBJ1-5 explains the end of the DNA better; the J call may be wrong. The CDR3 spans 15 residues. The germline CDR1 and CDR2 sequences are LGHDT and YNNKEL (reference sequence). As DNA, the CDR3 is TGTGCCAGCAGCCACAGAGGTAGTTTCCCAGATACGCAGCATTTT. Its protein product is CASSHRGSFPDTQHF.